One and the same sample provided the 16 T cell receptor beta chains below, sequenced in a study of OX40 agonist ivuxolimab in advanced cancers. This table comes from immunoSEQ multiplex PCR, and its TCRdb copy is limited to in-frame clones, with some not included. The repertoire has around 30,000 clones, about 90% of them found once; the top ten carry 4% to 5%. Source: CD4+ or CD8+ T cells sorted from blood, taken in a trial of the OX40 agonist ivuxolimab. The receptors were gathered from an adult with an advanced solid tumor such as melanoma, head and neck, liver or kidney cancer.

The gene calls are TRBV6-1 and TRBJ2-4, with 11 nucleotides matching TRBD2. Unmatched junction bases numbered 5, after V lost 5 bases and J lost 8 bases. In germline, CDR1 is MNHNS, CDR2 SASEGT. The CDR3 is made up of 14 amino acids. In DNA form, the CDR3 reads TGTGCCAGCAGTTTAGCGGGGGGGCGGGACATTCAGTACTTC. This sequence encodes CASSLAGGRDIQYF.

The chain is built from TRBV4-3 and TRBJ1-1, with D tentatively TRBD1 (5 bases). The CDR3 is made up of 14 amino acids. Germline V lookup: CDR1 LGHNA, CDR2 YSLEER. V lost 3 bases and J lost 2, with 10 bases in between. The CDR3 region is CASSQGDRNTEAFF. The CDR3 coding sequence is TGCGCCAGCAGCCAGGGGGACCGTAACACTGAAGCTTTCTTT.

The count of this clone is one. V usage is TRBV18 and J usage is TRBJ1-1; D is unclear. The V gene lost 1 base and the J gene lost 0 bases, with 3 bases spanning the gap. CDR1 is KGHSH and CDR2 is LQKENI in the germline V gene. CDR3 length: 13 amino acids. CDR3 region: CASSPRVNTEAFF. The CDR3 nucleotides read TGTGCCAGCTCACCACGGGTGAACACTGAAGCTTTCTTT.

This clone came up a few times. CDR3 sequence: CASGSTGYEQYF. For the CDR3, the DNA is TGTGCTAGTGGCAGCACAGGCTACGAGCAGTACTTC. V and J are TRBV12-5 and TRBJ2-7, with D perhaps TRBD1 (5 bases). CDR1 and CDR2 from the germline V gene are LGHNT and FRNRAP. The CDR3 covers 12 residues. The V and J ends lost 6 bases and 3 bases respectively, with 9 bases between them.

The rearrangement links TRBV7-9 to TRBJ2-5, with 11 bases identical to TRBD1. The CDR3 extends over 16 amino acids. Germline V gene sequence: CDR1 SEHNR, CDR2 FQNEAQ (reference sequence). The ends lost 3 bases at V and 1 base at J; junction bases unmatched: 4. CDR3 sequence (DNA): TGTGCCAGCAGCTTGGGGGACAGGGGGAGCCAAGAGACCCAGTACTTC. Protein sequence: CASSLGDRGSQETQYF.

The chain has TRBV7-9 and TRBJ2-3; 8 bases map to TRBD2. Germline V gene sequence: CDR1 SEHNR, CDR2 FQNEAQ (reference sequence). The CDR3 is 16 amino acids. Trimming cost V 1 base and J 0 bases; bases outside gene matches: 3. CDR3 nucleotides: TGTGCCAGCAGCTTAGAGCCTAGCGGGAGCACAGATACGCAGTATTTT. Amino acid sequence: CASSLEPSGSTDTQYF. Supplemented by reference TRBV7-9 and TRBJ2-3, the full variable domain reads DTGVSQNPRHKITKRGQNVTFRCDPISEHNRLYWYRQTLGQGPEFLTYFQNEAQLEKSRLLSDRFSAERPKGSFSTLEIQRTEQGDSAMYLCASSLEPSGSTDTQYFGPGTRLTVL.

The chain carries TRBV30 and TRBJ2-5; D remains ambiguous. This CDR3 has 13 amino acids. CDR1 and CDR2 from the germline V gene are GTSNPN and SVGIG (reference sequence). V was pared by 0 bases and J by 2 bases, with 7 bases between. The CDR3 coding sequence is TGTGCCTGGAGTGTGGGCAGTCAAGAGACCCAGTACTTC. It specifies CAWSVGSQETQYF.

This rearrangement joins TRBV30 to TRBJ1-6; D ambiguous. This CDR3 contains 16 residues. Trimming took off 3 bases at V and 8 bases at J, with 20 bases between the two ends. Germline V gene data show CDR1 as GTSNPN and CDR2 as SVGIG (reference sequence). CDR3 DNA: TGTGCCTGGAGGAGAGGTTCCTTGACCTCTTATTCACCCCTCCACTTT. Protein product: CAWRRGSLTSYSPLHF.

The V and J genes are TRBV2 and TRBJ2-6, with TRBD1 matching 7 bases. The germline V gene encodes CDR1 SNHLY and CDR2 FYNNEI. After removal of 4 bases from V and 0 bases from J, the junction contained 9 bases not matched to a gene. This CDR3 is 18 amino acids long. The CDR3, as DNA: TGTGCCAGCAGTGTTGAGACAGGGTCTCACTCTGGGGCCAACGTCCTGACTTTC. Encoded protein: CASSVETGSHSGANVLTF. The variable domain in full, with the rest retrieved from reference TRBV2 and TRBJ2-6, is EPEVTQTPSHQVTQMGQEVILRCVPISNHLYFYWYRQILGQKVEFLVSFYNNEISEKSEIFDDQFSVERPDGSNFTLKIRSTKLEDSAMYFCASSVETGSHSGANVLTFGAGSRLTVL.

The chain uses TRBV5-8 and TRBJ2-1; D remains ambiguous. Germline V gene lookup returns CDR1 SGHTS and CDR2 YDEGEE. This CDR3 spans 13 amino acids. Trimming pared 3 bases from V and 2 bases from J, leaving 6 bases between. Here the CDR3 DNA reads TGTGCCAGCAGCTACCGGCCCTACAATGAGCAGTTCTTC. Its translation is CASSYRPYNEQFF.

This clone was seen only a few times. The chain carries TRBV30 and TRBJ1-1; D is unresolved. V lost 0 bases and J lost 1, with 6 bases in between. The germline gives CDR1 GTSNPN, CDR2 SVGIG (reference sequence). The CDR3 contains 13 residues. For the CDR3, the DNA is TGTGCCTGGAGTGTAACGCGGAACACTGAAGCTTTCTTT. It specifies CAWSVTRNTEAFF. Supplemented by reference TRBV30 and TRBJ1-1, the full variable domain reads SQTIHQWPATLVQPVGSPLSLECTVEGTSNPNLYWYRQAAGRGLQLLFYSVGIGQISSEVPQNLSASRPQDRQFILSSKKLLLSDSGFYLCAWSVTRNTEAFFGQGTRLTVV.

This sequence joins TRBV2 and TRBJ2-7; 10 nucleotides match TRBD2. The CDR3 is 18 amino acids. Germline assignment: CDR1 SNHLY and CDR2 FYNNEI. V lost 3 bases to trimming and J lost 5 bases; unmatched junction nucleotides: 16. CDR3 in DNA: TGTGCCAGCAGTGAGTTCCAGGCAGCGGGAGGGGGTCGCAACGAGCAGTACTTC. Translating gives CASSEFQAAGGGRNEQYF.

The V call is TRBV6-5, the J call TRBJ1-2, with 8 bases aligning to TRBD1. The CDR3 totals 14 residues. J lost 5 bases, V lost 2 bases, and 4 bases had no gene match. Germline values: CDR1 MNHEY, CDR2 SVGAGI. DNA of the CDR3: TGTGCCAGCAGTTACGGACAGGGAGGGTATGGCTACACCTTC. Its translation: CASSYGQGGYGYTF.

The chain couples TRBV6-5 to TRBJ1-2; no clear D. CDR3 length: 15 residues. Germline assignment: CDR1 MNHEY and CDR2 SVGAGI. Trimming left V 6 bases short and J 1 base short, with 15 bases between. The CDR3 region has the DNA TGTGCCAGCAGCTCACCCAGGACTAGTAACTATGGCTACACCTTC. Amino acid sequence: CASSSPRTSNYGYTF.

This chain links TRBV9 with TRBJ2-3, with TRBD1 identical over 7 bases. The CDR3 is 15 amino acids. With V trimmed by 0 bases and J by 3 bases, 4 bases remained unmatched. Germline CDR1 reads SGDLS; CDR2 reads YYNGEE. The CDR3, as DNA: TGTGCCAGCAGCGTAGAACAGGGGAGTACAGATACGCAGTATTTT. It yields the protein CASSVEQGSTDTQYF.

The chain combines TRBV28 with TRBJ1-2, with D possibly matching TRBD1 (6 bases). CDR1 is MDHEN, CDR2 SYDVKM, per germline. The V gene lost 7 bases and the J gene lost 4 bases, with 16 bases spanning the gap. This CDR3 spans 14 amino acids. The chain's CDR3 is CASKQGGIGYGYTF. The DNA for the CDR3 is TGTGCCAGCAAACAGGGAGGCATTGGCTATGGCTACACCTTC.